This T cell receptor (beta chain) was sequenced for a study of radiotherapy plus CTLA-4 blockade in lung cancer. Study summary: Disease control was present in roughly a third of patients, and objective responses in under 20%. Regarding the study as a whole: Blood-borne expansion of tumor-derived TCR clones followed radiotherapy plus ipilimumab. Alongside interferon-beta, early blood T cell clone dynamics were reportedly the best predictor of response.

About this clone itself: What it recognizes is unknown.

Lung cancer patients with chemo-refractory metastatic non-small-cell disease were given focal radiation plus CTLA-4 blockade with ipilimumab. Using immunoSEQ multiplex PCR, the repertoire was profiled, and TCRdb retains in-frame clones only, with some absent. The table records about 97,000 clones, about four fifths of them present only once. Sequenced here: peripheral blood, sampled from a patient treated with radiotherapy plus ipilimumab. The TCR originated in a human donor with non-small cell lung cancer who had a partial response to radiotherapy plus ipilimumab. Some clones in this sample may be carry-over from other donors' samples.

The CDR3 region is CASSVTGDTGELFF. The DNA for the CDR3 is TGTGCCAGCAGCGTTACAGGGGACACCGGGGAGCTGTTTTTT. The chain couples TRBV9 to TRBJ2-2; 7 bases line up with TRBD1. The CDR3 runs 14 residues. CDR1 SGDLS and CDR2 YYNGEE come from the germline V gene. V shed 2 bases, J shed 3 bases, and the junction held 1 base outside the gene matches.